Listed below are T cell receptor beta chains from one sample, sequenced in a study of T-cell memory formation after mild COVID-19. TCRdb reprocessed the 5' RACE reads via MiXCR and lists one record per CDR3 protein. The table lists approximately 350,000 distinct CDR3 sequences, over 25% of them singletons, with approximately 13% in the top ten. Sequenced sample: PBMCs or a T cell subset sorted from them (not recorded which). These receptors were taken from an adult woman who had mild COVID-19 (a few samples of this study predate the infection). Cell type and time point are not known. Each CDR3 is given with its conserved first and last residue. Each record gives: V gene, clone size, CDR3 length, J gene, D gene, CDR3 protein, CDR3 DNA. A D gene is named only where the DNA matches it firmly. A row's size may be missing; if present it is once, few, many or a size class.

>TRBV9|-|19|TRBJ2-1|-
CASSVGAFGPTSIHNEQFF
TGTGCCAGCAGCGTAGGCGCGTTTGGTCCCACGTCCATTCACAATGAGCAGTTCTTC
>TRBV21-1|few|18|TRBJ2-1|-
CASGLFGEHLSSYNEQFF
TGTGCCAGCGGACTGTTCGGGGAGCACCTAAGCTCCTACAATGAGCAGTTCTTC
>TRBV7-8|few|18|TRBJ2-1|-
CASSLAVVGVNAYNEQFF
TGTGCCAGCAGCTTAGCGGTGGTGGGAGTTAATGCCTACAATGAGCAGTTCTTC
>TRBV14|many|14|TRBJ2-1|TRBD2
CASSQETSGVLQFF
TGTGCCAGCAGCCAAGAAACTAGCGGGGTCCTTCAGTTCTTC
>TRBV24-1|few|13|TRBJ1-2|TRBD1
CATSGQGVGGYTF
TGTGCCACCAGTGGACAGGGCGTTGGTGGCTACACCTTC
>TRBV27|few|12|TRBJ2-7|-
CASSPTIGEQYF
TGTGCCAGCAGTCCAACCATCGGGGAGCAGTACTTC
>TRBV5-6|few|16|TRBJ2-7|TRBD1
CASSPSLNRGPYEQYF
TGTGCCAGCAGCCCCAGCCTGAACAGGGGGCCTTACGAGCAGTACTTC
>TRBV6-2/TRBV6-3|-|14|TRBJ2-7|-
CATAPDRTGNEQYF
TGTGCCACCGCCCCCGACAGGACCGGGAACGAGCAGTACTTC
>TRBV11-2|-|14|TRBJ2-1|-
CASSFRQLYNEQFF
TGTGCCAGCAGCTTTAGACAGCTCTACAATGAGCAGTTCTTC
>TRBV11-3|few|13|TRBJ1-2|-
CASSYKALYGYTF
TGTGCCAGCAGCTACAAGGCCCTCTATGGCTACACCTTC
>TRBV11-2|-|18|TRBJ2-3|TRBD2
CASSHLGLAGEDADTQYF
TGTGCCAGCAGCCACCTGGGACTAGCGGGAGAGGATGCAGATACGCAGTATTTT
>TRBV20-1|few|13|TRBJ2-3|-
CSARLPSADTQYF
TGCAGTGCTAGACTGCCTAGCGCGGATACGCAGTATTTT
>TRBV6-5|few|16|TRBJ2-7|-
CASSYGLWRAPYEQYF
TGTGCCAGCAGTTACGGTCTTTGGAGGGCCCCCTACGAGCAGTACTTC
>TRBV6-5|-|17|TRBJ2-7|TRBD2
CASSAPGLAANLYEQYF
TGTGCCAGCAGTGCCCCGGGACTAGCGGCCAACCTCTACGAGCAGTACTTC
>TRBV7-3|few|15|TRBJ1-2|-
CASSLMGGLPGGYTF
TGTGCCAGCAGCTTAATGGGGGGTTTACCTGGTGGCTACACCTTC
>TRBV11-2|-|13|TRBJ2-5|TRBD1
CASNRDREETQYF
TGTGCCAGCAACCGGGACAGGGAAGAGACCCAGTACTTC
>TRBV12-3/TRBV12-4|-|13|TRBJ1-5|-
CASSRTPYQPQHF
TGTGCCAGCAGTCGGACACCTTATCAGCCCCAGCATTTT
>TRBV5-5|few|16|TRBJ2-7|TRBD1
CASSLEVPGGSYEQYF
TGTGCCAGCAGCTTGGAGGTGCCAGGGGGATCCTACGAGCAGTACTTC
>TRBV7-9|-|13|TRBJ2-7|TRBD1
CASSPTGGHEQYF
TGTGCCAGCAGCCCGACAGGGGGGCACGAGCAGTACTTC
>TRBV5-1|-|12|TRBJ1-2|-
CASSPRGDGYTF
TGCGCCAGCAGCCCCCGGGGTGATGGCTACACCTTC
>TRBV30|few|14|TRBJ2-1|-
CAWSKAGSYNEQFF
TGTGCCTGGAGTAAGGCGGGGAGCTACAATGAGCAGTTCTTC
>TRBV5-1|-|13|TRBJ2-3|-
CASSSKHTDTQYF
TGCGCCAGCAGTTCGAAGCACACAGATACGCAGTATTTT
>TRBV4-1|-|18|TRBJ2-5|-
CASSQGARRGGPQETQYF
TGCGCCAGCAGCCAAGGCGCCCGGCGGGGAGGACCCCAAGAGACCCAGTACTTC
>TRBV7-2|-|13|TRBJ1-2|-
CASSLGGHYGYTF
TGTGCCAGCAGCTTAGGAGGCCACTATGGCTACACCTTC
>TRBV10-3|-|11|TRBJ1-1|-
CAISESFKAFF
TGTGCCATCAGTGAGTCGTTCAAAGCTTTCTTT
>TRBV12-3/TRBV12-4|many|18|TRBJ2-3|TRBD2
CASSLLGHGGASTDTQYF
TGTGCCAGCAGTTTATTGGGGCACGGGGGGGCTAGCACAGATACGCAGTATTTT
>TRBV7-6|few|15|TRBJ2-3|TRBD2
CASSLQAGPTDTQYF
TGTGCCAGCAGCTTACAAGCGGGGCCCACAGATACGCAGTATTTT
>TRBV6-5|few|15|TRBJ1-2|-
CASTPRAGLGYGYTF
TGTGCCAGCACCCCAAGGGCAGGGCTAGGCTATGGCTACACCTTC
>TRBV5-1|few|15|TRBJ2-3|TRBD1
CASSSDRAHTDTQYF
TGCGCCAGCAGCTCGGACAGGGCCCACACAGATACGCAGTATTTT
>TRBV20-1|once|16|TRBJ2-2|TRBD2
CSAALAGGPGTGELFF
TGCAGTGCGGCGCTAGCGGGAGGGCCGGGCACCGGGGAGCTGTTTTTT
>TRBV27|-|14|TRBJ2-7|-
CASRTPGLRYEQYF
TGTGCCAGCAGAACCCCGGGACTCCGGTACGAGCAGTACTTC
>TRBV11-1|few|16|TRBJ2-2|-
CASSLRGTVSTGELFF
TGTGCCAGCAGCTTACGCGGGACCGTATCCACCGGGGAGCTGTTTTTT
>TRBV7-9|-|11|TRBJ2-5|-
CASSLEEGRHF
TGTGCCAGCAGCTTAGAGGAGGGTAGGCACTTC
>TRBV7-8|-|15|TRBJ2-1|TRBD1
CASSFGQGSANEQFF
TGTGCCAGCAGCTTTGGACAGGGGTCGGCTAATGAGCAGTTCTTC
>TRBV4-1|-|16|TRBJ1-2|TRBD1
CASSPWGQGDSNGYTF
TGCGCCAGCAGCCCTTGGGGACAGGGGGACTCCAATGGCTACACCTTC
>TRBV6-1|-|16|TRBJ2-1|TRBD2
CASSGTGTSGRDEQFF
TGTGCCAGCAGCGGTACCGGGACTAGCGGGAGAGATGAGCAGTTCTTC
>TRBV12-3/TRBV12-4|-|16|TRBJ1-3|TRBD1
CASSPGTGGIRDTIYF
TGTGCCAGCAGTCCCGGGACAGGGGGCATTCGAGACACCATATATTTT
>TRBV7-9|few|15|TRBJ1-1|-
CASSSTWSRNTEAFF
TGTGCCAGCAGCTCCACCTGGAGCAGGAACACTGAAGCTTTCTTT
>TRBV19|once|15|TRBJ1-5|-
CASSIVLYSNQPQHF
TGTGCCAGTAGTATAGTACTTTATAGCAATCAGCCCCAGCATTTT
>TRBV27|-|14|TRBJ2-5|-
CASSLQGSLETQYF
TGTGCCAGCAGTCTACAGGGATCGTTGGAGACCCAGTACTTC
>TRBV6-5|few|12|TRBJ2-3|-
CASSSPAGTQYF
TGTGCCAGCAGCTCGCCGGCGGGGACGCAGTATTTT
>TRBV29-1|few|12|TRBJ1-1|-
CSVEGRGTEAFF
TGCAGCGTTGAGGGCAGGGGCACTGAAGCTTTCTTT
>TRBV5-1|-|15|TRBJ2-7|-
CASSPGVHEAYEQYF
TGCGCCAGCAGCCCCGGGGTGCACGAAGCCTACGAGCAGTACTTC
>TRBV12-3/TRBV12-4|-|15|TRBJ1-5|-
CASSLWGKGNQPQHF
TGTGCCAGCAGTTTATGGGGGAAGGGCAATCAGCCCCAGCATTTT
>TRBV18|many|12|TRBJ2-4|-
CASSPPSGSLDF
TGTGCCAGCTCACCACCGTCAGGGTCCCTGGACTTC
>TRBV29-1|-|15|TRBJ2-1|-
CSVVGGLNSYNEQFF
TGCAGCGTTGTAGGAGGGCTAAACTCCTACAATGAGCAGTTCTTC
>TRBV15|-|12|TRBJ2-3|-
CATRDESDTQYF
TGTGCCACCAGGGATGAATCAGATACGCAGTATTTT
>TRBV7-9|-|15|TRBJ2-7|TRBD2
CASSWPGGGIYEQYF
TGTGCCAGCAGCTGGCCCGGGGGGGGGATTTACGAGCAGTACTTC
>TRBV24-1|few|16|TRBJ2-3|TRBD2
CATSETGTSVTDTQYF
TGTGCCACCAGTGAAACCGGGACTAGCGTAACAGATACGCAGTATTTT
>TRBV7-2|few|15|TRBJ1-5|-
CASSLDAASNQPQHF
TGTGCCAGCAGCTTAGATGCAGCCAGCAATCAGCCCCAGCATTTT
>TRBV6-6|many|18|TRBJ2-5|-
CASKETNPASTYQETQYF
TGTGCCAGCAAAGAGACCAACCCGGCCTCAACTTACCAAGAGACCCAGTACTTC
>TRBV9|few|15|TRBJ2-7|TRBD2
CASSSGDRWGEEQYF
TGTGCCAGCAGCAGCGGGGACCGATGGGGAGAGGAGCAGTACTTC
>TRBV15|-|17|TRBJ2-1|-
CATSRARWAGGGNEQFF
TGTGCCACCAGCAGAGCCCGGTGGGCCGGAGGGGGGAATGAGCAGTTCTTC
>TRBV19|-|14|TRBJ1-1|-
CASSIDRQNTEAFF
TGTGCCAGTAGTATCGACCGACAGAACACTGAAGCTTTCTTT
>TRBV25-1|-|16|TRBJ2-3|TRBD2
CASSVAPSGGRDTQYF
TGTGCCAGCAGTGTGGCTCCTAGCGGGGGTAGAGATACGCAGTATTTT
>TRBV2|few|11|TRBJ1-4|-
CASRGDEKLFF
TGTGCCAGCAGGGGCGATGAAAAACTGTTTTTT
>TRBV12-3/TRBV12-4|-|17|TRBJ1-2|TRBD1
CASSLRQGATSNYGYTF
TGTGCCAGCAGTTTACGACAGGGGGCTACCTCGAACTATGGCTACACCTTC
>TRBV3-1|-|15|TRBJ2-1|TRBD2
CASSQDYLAGAEQFF
TGTGCCAGCAGCCAAGACTACCTAGCGGGGGCAGAGCAGTTCTTC